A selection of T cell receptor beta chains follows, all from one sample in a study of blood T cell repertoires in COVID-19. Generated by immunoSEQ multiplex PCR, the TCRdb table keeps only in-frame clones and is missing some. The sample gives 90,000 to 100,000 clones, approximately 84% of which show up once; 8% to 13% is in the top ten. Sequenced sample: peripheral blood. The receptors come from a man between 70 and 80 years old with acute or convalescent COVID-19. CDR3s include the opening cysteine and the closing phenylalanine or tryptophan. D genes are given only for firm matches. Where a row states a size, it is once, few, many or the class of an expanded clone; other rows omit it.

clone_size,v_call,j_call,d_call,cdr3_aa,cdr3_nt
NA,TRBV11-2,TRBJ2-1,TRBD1,CASSNRDRGVPQFF,TGTGCCAGCAGCAATCGGGACAGGGGTGTCCCCCAGTTCTTC
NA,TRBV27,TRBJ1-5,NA,CASSLSEGNQPQHF,TGTGCCAGCAGTTTATCGGAGGGCAATCAGCCCCAGCATTTT
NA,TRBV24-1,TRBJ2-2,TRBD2,CATSDIVLAGPNTGELFF,TGTGCCACCAGTGATATCGTTCTAGCGGGACCTAACACCGGGGAGCTGTTTTTT
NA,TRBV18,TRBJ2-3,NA,CASSLTGGPDTQYF,TGTGCCAGCTCATTAACTGGGGGCCCAGATACGCAGTATTTT
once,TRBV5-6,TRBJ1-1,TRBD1,CASSLRTGNTEAFF,TGTGCCAGCAGCTTGAGGACAGGGAACACTGAAGCTTTCTTT
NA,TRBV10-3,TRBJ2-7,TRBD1,CAISSRQGADEQYF,TGTGCCATCAGTAGTAGACAGGGGGCGGACGAGCAGTACTTC
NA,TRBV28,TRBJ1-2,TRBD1,CASRGQGNYGYTF,TGTGCCAGCAGAGGACAGGGGAACTATGGCTACACCTTC
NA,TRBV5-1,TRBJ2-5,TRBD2,CASSWTSGGAQETQYF,TGCGCCAGCAGCTGGACTAGCGGGGGGGCCCAAGAGACCCAGTACTTC
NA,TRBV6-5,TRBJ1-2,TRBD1,CASSTMDRAGYGYTF,TGTGCCAGCAGTACCATGGACAGGGCGGGCTATGGCTACACCTTC
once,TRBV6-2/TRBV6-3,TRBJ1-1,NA,CASIPQGANTEAFF,TGTGCCAGCATCCCACAGGGAGCGAACACTGAAGCTTTCTTT
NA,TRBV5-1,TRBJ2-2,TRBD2,CASSFVAGLNTGELFF,TGCGCCAGCAGCTTCGTAGCGGGACTTAACACCGGGGAGCTGTTTTTT
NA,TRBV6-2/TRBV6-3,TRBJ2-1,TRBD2,CASSPSGRREQFF,TGTGCCAGCAGCCCTAGCGGGAGGCGTGAGCAGTTCTTC
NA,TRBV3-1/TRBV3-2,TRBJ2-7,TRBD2,CASSQAPWTSPEQYF,TGTGCCAGCAGCCAAGCACCTTGGACTAGCCCCGAGCAGTACTTC
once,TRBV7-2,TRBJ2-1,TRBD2,CASSLTTRGGYNEQFF,TGTGCCAGCAGCTTAACGACCCGGGGGGGCTATAATGAGCAGTTCTTC
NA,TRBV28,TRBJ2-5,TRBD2,CASSSRLAGGWVETQYF,TGTGCCAGCAGTTCCCGATTAGCGGGAGGTTGGGTTGAGACCCAGTACTTC
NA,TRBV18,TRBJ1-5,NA,CASSPPSRGGNQPQHF,TGTGCCAGCTCACCACCGAGCAGGGGCGGCAATCAGCCCCAGCATTTT
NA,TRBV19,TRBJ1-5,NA,CASSVGSSGVGQPQHF,TGTGCCAGCAGTGTGGGTTCTTCAGGGGTTGGTCAGCCCCAGCATTTT